Listed below are T cell receptor beta chains from one sample, sequenced in a study of shared clonotypes between healthy human individuals. Only in-frame clones appear in the TCRdb table, and some are missing; sequencing was by immunoSEQ multiplex PCR. The sample consists of under 850,000 clones, 85% to 95% of them appearing once. The sequencing sample was made of naive CD8+ T cells sorted from blood. The receptors here all came from a man aged 30 to 45 in good health. Each CDR3 is given with its conserved first and last residue. Fields, in order: V gene, D gene, clone size, J gene, CDR3 DNA, CDR3 protein. A D gene is named only where the DNA matches it firmly. Clone size is not always given. Where it is, it says once, few, many or a class for expanded clones.

V: TRBV4-3
D: TRBD2
size: .
J: TRBJ2-3
DNA: TGCGCCAGCAGCCAAAAGCGGGACGGCACAGATACGCAGTATTTT
CDR3: CASSQKRDGTDTQYF

V: TRBV7-9
D: TRBD2
size: .
J: TRBJ2-1
DNA: TGTGCCAGCAGCTTAGGCGGGAGAGGAAATGAGCAGTTCTTC
CDR3: CASSLGGRGNEQFF

V: TRBV4-1
D: .
size: .
J: TRBJ2-7
DNA: TGCGCCAGCAGCCTGTCGGGGGCTTACGAGCAGTACTTC
CDR3: CASSLSGAYEQYF

V: TRBV5-8
D: .
size: once
J: TRBJ2-7
DNA: TGTGCCAGCAGCTTGCGAGGGCTGTACGAGCAGTACTTC
CDR3: CASSLRGLYEQYF

V: TRBV7-8
D: .
size: .
J: TRBJ2-7
DNA: TGTGCCAGCAGCTTAGGTCTTGGTCTTGTGTTCAACGAGCAGTACTTC
CDR3: CASSLGLGLVFNEQYF

V: TRBV29-1
D: TRBD2
size: .
J: TRBJ2-3
DNA: TGCAGCGGTCTACTAGCGGAGGACACAGATACGCAGTATTTT
CDR3: CSGLLAEDTDTQYF

V: TRBV9
D: .
size: .
J: TRBJ2-1
DNA: TGTGCCAGCAGCGTAGGACAGGGACTCAATGAGCAGTTCTTC
CDR3: CASSVGQGLNEQFF

V: TRBV7-9
D: .
size: .
J: TRBJ2-2
DNA: TGTGCCAGCAGCTCTACAGGGTCCGGGGAGCTGTTTTTT
CDR3: CASSSTGSGELFF

V: TRBV19
D: .
size: .
J: TRBJ1-5
DNA: TGTGCCAGTAGTCCCGGGACCTTAGGGGGTCAGCCCCAGCATTTT
CDR3: CASSPGTLGGQPQHF

V: TRBV4-1
D: TRBD2
size: .
J: TRBJ2-7
DNA: TGCGCCAGCAGCCAAGATCGGCTAGCGGCCTACGAGCAGTACTTC
CDR3: CASSQDRLAAYEQYF

V: TRBV5-4
D: .
size: .
J: TRBJ2-5
DNA: TGTGCCAGCAGCTTGGTGGAGGAAGAGACCCAGTACTTC
CDR3: CASSLVEEETQYF

V: TRBV27
D: TRBD2
size: .
J: TRBJ2-5
DNA: TGTGCCAGCAGTTTAGGGCGGGGGGAGACCCAGTACTTC
CDR3: CASSLGRGETQYF

V: TRBV10-3
D: .
size: .
J: TRBJ2-3
DNA: TGTGCCATCAGTGACTGGGACAGCACAGATACGCAGTATTTT
CDR3: CAISDWDSTDTQYF